Presented here are 25 T cell receptor beta chains from one specimen sequenced in a study of cytomegalovirus exposure and HLA in healthy donors. PCR used 60 Vbeta primers and 13 Jbeta primers. Libraries were prepared by immunoSEQ multiplex PCR; TCRdb keeps only in-frame clonotypes and omits some of them. The table has fewer than 150,000 clones, roughly 77% seen once; the top ten hold 1.5% to 2%. Sequences were obtained from PBMCs. The source of these receptors is a woman aged 25 to 39 in good health and CMV-seronegative.

The chain uses TRBV9 and TRBJ2-2; 7 bases match TRBD2. The CDR3 totals 15 residues. The V gene end was trimmed by 7 bases and the J gene end by 0 bases; junction bases not matched to a gene: 6. Germline V CDR1 and CDR2: SGDLS, YYNGEE. The chain's CDR3 is CASAEAGANTGELFF. Here the CDR3 DNA reads TGTGCCAGCGCTGAGGCGGGGGCGAACACCGGGGAGCTGTTTTTT.

This chain uses TRBV28 with TRBJ1-2, with 10 bases matching TRBD1. The CDR3 sequence is 14 residues long. V trimming: 6 bases; J trimming: 8 bases; junction bases outside the gene matches: 9. In germline, CDR1 is MDHEN, CDR2 SYDVKM. This CDR3 reads CASRQRQGAEGYTF. The CDR3 bases are TGTGCCAGCAGGCAAAGACAGGGGGCGGAGGGCTACACCTTC.

J is TRBJ2-1 and V is TRBV7-2, with D tentatively TRBD2 (6 bases). Trimming cost V 1 base and J 5 bases, with 18 bases left between them. The CDR3 covers 17 residues. Germline CDR1 and CDR2: SGHTA and FQGNSA. The CDR3 nucleotides are TGTGCCAGCAGCTTAGTAGTTGCGGGACCAGAGAACAATGAGCAGTTCTTC. Residues: CASSLVVAGPENNEQFF.

V gene TRBV6-6 combines with J gene TRBJ2-5; TRBD1 matches 9 bases. CDR1 is MNHNY and CDR2 is SVGAGI in the germline V gene (reference sequence). V trimming: 4 bases; J trimming: 3 bases; junction bases outside the gene matches: 3. This CDR3 has 14 residues. The CDR3 sequence is CASSFGTGKETQYF. The CDR3, as DNA: TGTGCCAGCAGTTTCGGGACAGGGAAAGAGACCCAGTACTTC.

The rearrangement links TRBV7-6 to TRBJ2-1; D is uncertain. The germline CDR1 and CDR2 sequences are SGHVS and FNYEAQ. Trimming cost V 1 base and J 4 bases, with 5 bases left between them. The CDR3 extends over 13 amino acids. CDR3 protein: CASSLGDYNEQFF. CDR3 bases: TGTGCCAGCAGCTTAGGAGATTACAATGAGCAGTTCTTC.

V gene TRBV9 combines with J gene TRBJ1-4; TRBD1 might be the D (5 bases). The CDR3 runs 15 residues. The V end lost 0 bases, the J end lost 4 bases, and 10 bases lay between the germline ends. Germline V gene data show CDR1 as SGDLS and CDR2 as YYNGEE. CDR3 sequence: CASSVGTGYNEKLFF. CDR3 bases: TGTGCCAGCAGCGTAGGAACAGGATATAATGAAAAACTGTTTTTT.

This chain joins TRBV27 and TRBJ2-4; 7 bases align to TRBD1. This CDR3 has 17 residues. The trim removed 2 bases at V and 6 bases at J, leaving 13 bases unmatched. Germline V gene sequence: CDR1 MNHEY, CDR2 SMNVEV (reference sequence). This CDR3 reads CASSLTNRQGRLNIQYF. The CDR3 DNA sequence: TGTGCCAGCAGTTTAACAAACCGACAGGGTCGTTTAAACATTCAGTACTTC.

This chain joins TRBV14 and TRBJ2-2; the D gene is possibly TRBD2 (5 bases). Germline V lookup: CDR1 SGHDN, CDR2 FVKESK. CDR3 length equals 17 residues. Trimming removed 2 bases at V and 3 bases at J, with 16 bases between. The CDR3 is CASSQLKLAVDTGELFF. In nucleotides, the CDR3 is TGTGCCAGCAGCCAATTGAAGCTAGCCGTCGACACCGGGGAGCTGTTTTTT.

The chain recombines TRBV7-2 with TRBJ2-1, with 10 bases aligning to TRBD2. The J segment lost 6 bases and the V segment lost 4 bases, leaving 12 bases of the junction unmatched. CDR1 is SGHTA, CDR2 FQGNSA, per germline. This CDR3 contains 17 residues. CDR3 protein: CASSSGLAVIVSNEQFF. The DNA of the CDR3 is TGTGCCAGCAGCTCTGGACTAGCGGTAATTGTAAGCAATGAGCAGTTCTTC.

The chain employs TRBV29-1 and TRBJ2-1; 12 bases match TRBD2. V lost 8 bases and J lost 7; bases outside the gene matches: 9. Germline V CDR1 and CDR2: SQVTM, ANQGSEA. The CDR3 is made up of 14 amino acids. CDR3: CSSSGRAGSNEQFF. Written as DNA, the CDR3 is TGCAGCTCTAGCGGGAGGGCCGGGTCGAATGAGCAGTTCTTC.

This clone was counted a single time. The gene calls are TRBV15 and TRBJ1-1; TRBD1 agrees at 8 bases. Trimming removed 4 bases from V and 1 base from J; junction bases left unmatched: 5. There are 15 residues in the CDR3. Germline V gene lookup returns CDR1 LNHNV and CDR2 YYDKDF (reference sequence). CDR3 sequence (DNA): TGTGCCACCAGCAAAAATACAGGGGGGAACACTGAAGCTTTCTTT. Translation: CATSKNTGGNTEAFF.

The gene calls are TRBV2 and TRBJ2-5; TRBD1 matches at 11 bases. With 6 bases clipped from V and 4 bases from J, the junction kept 7 bases outside the gene matches. There are 15 residues in the CDR3. The germline V gene has CDR1 SNHLY and CDR2 FYNNEI. CDR3 bases: TGTGCCAGCAGGGCTGGGACAGGGGGAGGAGAGACCCAGTACTTC. It yields the protein CASRAGTGGGETQYF.

The V gene is TRBV4-2, the J gene TRBJ2-1; 9 bases line up with TRBD1. The CDR3 is made up of 15 amino acids. The germline V gene has CDR1 LGHNA and CDR2 YNFKEQ. V was pared by 4 bases and J by 8 bases, with 9 bases of the junction left unmatched. CDR3 sequence (DNA): TGTGCCAGCAGCCCACACAGGGGGCAGGGGGATGAGCAGTTCTTC. This codes for CASSPHRGQGDEQFF.

The chain has TRBV18 and TRBJ1-2; the D is unclear. The V gene's germline CDR1 is KGHSH and CDR2 LQKENI. CDR3 length equals 14 residues. The V end was cut by 4 bases, the J end by 2 bases, with 11 bases between. As DNA, the CDR3 is TGTGCCAGCTCACGGGAGACCCGGAACTATGGCTACACCTTC. Amino acid sequence: CASSRETRNYGYTF.

The rearrangement links TRBV6-5 to TRBJ1-5, with TRBD1 matching 7 bases. Per the germline V gene, CDR1 is MNHEY and CDR2 is SVGAGI. The CDR3 spans 14 residues. Unmatched junction bases numbered 5, after V lost 2 bases and J lost 7 bases. CDR3 nucleotides: TGTGCCAGCAGTTACGAGGGGGCCGGGCAGCCCCAGCATTTT. Protein: CASSYEGAGQPQHF.

This chain uses TRBV6-5 with TRBJ1-1, with a possible D match to TRBD1 (6 bases). The germline V gene encodes CDR1 MNHEY and CDR2 SVGAGI. Trimming shortened V by 4 bases and J by 8 bases, and 23 bases separated the two germline ends. The CDR3 runs to 16 residues. The CDR3 bases are TGTGCCAGCAGTTTACACCCGGAGCCGACAGGCGCAGAAGCTTTCTTT. This sequence encodes CASSLHPEPTGAEAFF.

This chain joins TRBV19 and TRBJ1-6, with TRBD1 matching over 9 bases. From germline, CDR1 is LNHDA and CDR2 SQIVND (reference sequence). Trimming cost V 5 bases and J 7 bases; bases outside gene matches: 9. The CDR3 length is 16 residues. The DNA of the CDR3 is TGTGCCAGTAGTGCAATACAGGGGGCAATAAATTCACCCCTCCACTTT. It codes for CASSAIQGAINSPLHF.

This chain uses TRBV9 with TRBJ2-3; TRBD2 aligns across 16 bases. The CDR3 totals 18 residues. The J segment lost 6 bases and the V segment lost 0 bases, leaving 7 bases of the junction unmatched. Germline CDR1 and CDR2: SGDLS and YYNGEE. CDR3 nucleotides: TGTGCCAGCAGCGTAGCGGGACTAGCGGGAGGGCCACCCGATACGCAGTATTTT. Translating gives CASSVAGLAGGPPDTQYF. Filled out from reference TRBV9 and TRBJ2-3, the complete variable domain reads DSGVTQTPKHLITATGQRVTLRCSPRSGDLSVYWYQQSLDQGLQFLIQYYNGEERAKGNILERFSAQQFPDLHSELNLSSLELGDSALYFCASSVAGLAGGPPDTQYFGPGTRLTVL.

V and J are TRBV28 and TRBJ1-2; D possibly corresponds to TRBD1 (5 bases). The germline V and J ends were trimmed by 4 bases and 2 bases, with 8 bases remaining between them. Per the germline V gene, CDR1 is MDHEN and CDR2 is SYDVKM. The CDR3 is 13 amino acids. CDR3 amino acids: CASSWGENYGYTF. CDR3 bases: TGTGCCAGCAGTTGGGGCGAAAACTATGGCTACACCTTC.

This clone appeared a few times. The CDR3 is CASSVRYYLDRGYEQYV. The CDR3 bases are TGTGCCAGCAGCGTACGATACTATTTGGACAGGGGCTACGAGCAGTACGTC. This rearrangement joins TRBV9 to TRBJ2-7; the match to TRBD1 covers 9 bases. The CDR3 consists of 17 residues. CDR1 and CDR2 from the germline V gene are SGDLS and YYNGEE. Trimming removed 1 base from V and 3 bases from J; junction bases left unmatched: 11.

V is TRBV21-1 and J is TRBJ1-5; TRBD1 is the table's D call and was not checked against the DNA. TRBV21-1 is a pseudogene locus. The CDR3 is 15 residues long. The DNA for the CDR3 is TGTGCCAGCAGCAAACTAGACAGGGTTACTCAGCCCCAGCATTTT. Its protein is CASSKLDRVTQPQHF.

This rearrangement joins TRBV11-3 to TRBJ1-1; 11 nucleotides agree with TRBD1. The CDR3 contains 15 residues. Unmatched junction bases numbered 5, after V lost 5 bases and J lost 3 bases. Germline-derived CDR1 and CDR2 are SGHNT and YENEEA. As DNA, the CDR3 is TGTGCCAGCAGCCTTGGGGGACAGGGGGACACTGAAGCTTTCTTT. Its translation is CASSLGGQGDTEAFF.

The V call is TRBV7-9, the J call TRBJ1-5, with D hard to call. Germline V gene sequence: CDR1 SEHNR, CDR2 FQNEAQ (reference sequence). V lost 3 bases and J lost 1, with 4 bases in between. This CDR3 has 13 residues. The CDR3 spells CASSLESNQPQHF. The CDR3 nucleotides are TGTGCCAGCAGCTTGGAGAGCAATCAGCCCCAGCATTTT.

This clone was seen more than once but under ten times. One junction end disagrees with the germline gene, perhaps due to a read error. The chain has TRBV7-9 and TRBJ1-1, with D possibly being TRBD1 (5 bases). CDR3 size: 13 residues. Per germline, CDR1 SEHNR and CDR2 FQNEAQ (reference sequence). Here the CDR3 reads CSSSPQVGTEAFF. The CDR3 region has the DNA TGTTCCAGCAGCCCACAGGTTGGAACTGAAGCTTTCTTT.

The V call is TRBV5-1, the J call TRBJ2-2, with a tentative D call TRBD1 (6 bases). The V and J ends lost 4 bases and 0 bases respectively, with 13 bases between them. This CDR3 contains 16 residues. Germline-derived CDR1 and CDR2 are SGHRS and YFSETQ. CDR3 in DNA: TGCGCCAGCAGCCCGGACAGTTCCACGAACACCGGGGAGCTGTTTTTT. This encodes CASSPDSSTNTGELFF.